The 9 T cell receptor beta chains presented below share a single source sample, sequenced in a study of beta chain features in type 1 diabetes. Their antigens are not known. Study-level results: All four CD4+ subsets of Type 1 diabetes patients contained TCRB CDR3s that were moderately but significantly shorter.

Sequenced material consisted of expressed TCRB transcripts (all of the isolated RNA was reverse transcribed). The method was immunoSEQ multiplex PCR; TCRdb's version includes in-frame clones alone and lacks a portion of them. Of about 710,000 clones in the sample, around 15% were seen once. The sequencing sample was made of naive CD4+ T cells from blood. Every receptor here comes from a man between 18 and 35 years old with type 1 diabetes.

This clone was recorded a few times. The rearrangement joins TRBV5-5 to TRBJ2-1; 7 bases map to TRBD2. The CDR3 totals 17 residues. From germline, CDR1 is SGHKS and CDR2 YYEKEE (reference sequence). The junction had 14 bases not matched to a gene; V was cut back by 3 bases and J by 5 bases. The chain's CDR3 is CASSSGGFTPWDNEQFF. CDR3 nucleotides: TGTGCCAGCAGCTCCGGGGGGTTTACACCTTGGGACAATGAGCAGTTCTTC.

The chain uses TRBV10-3 and TRBJ2-5; D uncertain. CDR1 ENHRY and CDR2 SYGVKD come from the germline V gene. The CDR3 sequence is 15 residues long. The V end was cut by 0 bases, the J end by 3 bases, with 11 bases between. The CDR3 DNA sequence: TGTGCCATCAGTGAGTCGCTAGTGAGGAAAGAGACCCAGTACTTC. Amino acid sequence: CAISESLVRKETQYF.

The sample holds a few counts of this clone. The chain recombines TRBV13 with TRBJ1-2; D ambiguous. Germline assignment: CDR1 PRHDT and CDR2 FYEKMQ (reference sequence). Trimming removed 2 bases from V and 3 bases from J, with 19 bases in between. The CDR3 is made up of 17 amino acids. CDR3 bases: TGTGCCAGCAGCTTAAAGGTCGGACGGACGGTTGACTATGGCTACACCTTC. Its translation: CASSLKVGRTVDYGYTF. Variable domain in full (rest from reference TRBV13 and TRBJ1-2): AAGVIQSPRHLIKEKRETATLKCYPIPRHDTVYWYQQGPGQDPQFLISFYEKMQSDKGSIPDRFSAQQFSDYHSELNMSSLELGDSALYFCASSLKVGRTVDYGYTFGSGTRLTVV.

A few counts support this clone. The chain uses TRBV4-1 and TRBJ1-1; D call uncertain. This CDR3 comprises 14 residues. The V end was cut by 1 base, the J end by 4 bases, with 10 bases between. Germline V gives CDR1 MGHRA, CDR2 YSYEKL. The CDR3 nucleotides are TGCGCCAGCAGCCAAGCCGGGAGAGGCACTGAAGCTTTCTTT. It translates to CASSQAGRGTEAFF.

This clone was observed a few times. V gene TRBV2 combines with J gene TRBJ2-2; D gene uncertain. This CDR3 has 13 residues. The V gene's germline CDR1 is SNHLY and CDR2 FYNNEI. V was shortened by 5 bases and J by 4 bases, with 8 bases between the two germline ends. The CDR3 DNA follows: TGTGCCAGCAGTACCGGGTTCACCGGGGAGCTGTTTTTT. This sequence encodes CASSTGFTGELFF.

This chain connects TRBV2 to TRBJ2-1; TRBD2 is a possible D gene (5 bases). Germline V CDR1 and CDR2: SNHLY, FYNNEI. The CDR3 runs 14 residues. Trimming took 7 bases from V and 0 from J, leaving 10 bases between them. DNA of the CDR3: TGTGCCAGCAACTGGGAGAGCTCCTACAATGAGCAGTTCTTC. Encoded protein: CASNWESSYNEQFF.

The rearrangement joins TRBV9 to TRBJ2-3; the D gene is possibly TRBD2 (6 bases). V was pared by 0 bases and J by 2 bases, with 13 bases between. From germline, CDR1 is SGDLS and CDR2 YYNGEE. The CDR3 contains 16 residues. CDR3 in amino acids: CASSVGGRGATDTQYF. CDR3 coding DNA: TGTGCCAGCAGCGTAGGAGGGCGGGGTGCCACAGATACGCAGTATTTT.

This clone was found a few times. This chain links TRBV28 with TRBJ2-3, with no clear D. The V gene lost 2 bases and the J gene lost 6 bases, with 15 bases spanning the gap. CDR3 length equals 15 residues. CDR1 is MDHEN and CDR2 is SYDVKM in the germline V gene. The CDR3 region has the DNA TGTGCCAGCAGTTTAAGCCCCACTGGTGGGGATACGCAGTATTTT. Translation: CASSLSPTGGDTQYF.

The chain has TRBV2 and TRBJ2-6; D is ambiguous. The germline V gene encodes CDR1 SNHLY and CDR2 FYNNEI. V dropped 6 bases and J dropped 0 bases, with 9 bases sitting between them. The CDR3 runs to 15 residues. CDR3 region: CASRRPSSGANVLTF. DNA of the CDR3: TGTGCCAGCAGAAGACCTAGCTCTGGGGCCAACGTCCTGACTTTC.